Each of the 5 T cell receptor beta chains below was sequenced from the same sample in a study of T cell responses to AZD1222 COVID-19 vaccine. The repertoire was sequenced with immunoSEQ multiplex PCR; TCRdb's copy has only in-frame clones and lacks some. The sample has about 140,000 clones, around 89% seen once; the top ten hold roughly 1.7%. The material sequenced was peripheral blood, taken on day 0 of AZD1222 vaccination. These receptors were collected from an adult in good health.

The CDR3 region has the DNA TGTGCCAGCAGCACAGGGTCTTCGGGAAACACCATATATTTT. Amino acids: CASSTGSSGNTIYF. The gene calls are TRBV6-6 and TRBJ1-3, with a possible D match to TRBD1 (6 bases). The V end was cut by 6 bases, the J end by 4 bases, with 13 bases between. Germline CDR1 MNHNY, CDR2 SVGAGI (reference sequence). The CDR3 consists of 14 residues.

The V and J genes are TRBV24-1 and TRBJ2-1; D remains unclear. Looked up from germline, CDR1 is KGHDR and CDR2 is SFDVKD. Between the trimmed V and J ends, which lost 0 bases and 6 bases, there was a span of 8 bases. This CDR3 has 14 amino acids. The CDR3 DNA is TGTGCCACCAGTGATTTGAGAGTAAGCAATGAGCAGTTCTTC. Amino acids: CATSDLRVSNEQFF.

Here the CDR3 reads CASRQGGKDTEAFF. DNA for the CDR3: TGTGCCAGTAGACAGGGCGGTAAGGACACTGAAGCTTTCTTT. This rearrangement joins TRBV2 to TRBJ1-1; 7 bases agree with TRBD1. Germline V CDR1 and CDR2: SNHLY, FYNNEI. Trimming removed 9 bases from V and 3 bases from J; junction bases left unmatched: 10. The CDR3 is 14 amino acids.

The V and J genes are TRBV28 and TRBJ2-3; 9 positions agree with TRBD2. Germline trimming cut 2 bases from V and 6 bases from J; bases unmatched to any gene: 3. Germline V gene data show CDR1 as MDHEN and CDR2 as SYDVKM. The CDR3 runs to 14 residues. The CDR3 reads CASSLRREGDTQYF. In DNA form, the CDR3 reads TGTGCCAGCAGTTTACGGCGGGAGGGGGATACGCAGTATTTT.

The chain joins TRBV5-4 to TRBJ1-1; 7 positions agree with TRBD1. The CDR3 sequence is 15 residues long. The J segment lost 1 base and the V segment lost 2 bases, leaving 5 bases of the junction unmatched. Germline V CDR1 and CDR2: SGHNT, YYREEE (reference sequence). CDR3 DNA sequence: TGTGCCAGCAGCTTTGGTGAGGGGGCGAACACTGAAGCTTTCTTT. This encodes CASSFGEGANTEAFF.